Shown below are 10 T cell receptor beta chains from a single sample sequenced in a study of T-cell memory formation after mild COVID-19. Each CDR3 protein gets one entry after TCRdb re-called the 5' RACE reads with MiXCR. The sample has about 130,000 distinct CDR3 sequences, 15% to 20% seen once. What was sequenced was PBMCs or a T cell subset sorted from them (not recorded which). The receptors originated from a man in his late teens or twenties who had mild COVID-19 (a few samples of this study predate the infection). Cell type and time point are not known.

The gene calls are TRBV29-1 and TRBJ2-5; D might be TRBD2 (6 bases). CDR3 length: 14 residues. V was trimmed by 0 bases and J by 5 bases, leaving 13 bases between them. Germline V gives CDR1 SQVTM, CDR2 ANQGSEA. The CDR3 DNA is TGCAGCGTTGAAGATCCGGAGGGATCCGAGACCCAGTACTTC. Its protein is CSVEDPEGSETQYF.

J is TRBJ2-3 and V is TRBV5-1; perhaps TRBD1 as D (7 bases). CDR1 and CDR2 from the germline V gene are SGHRS and YFSETQ. The CDR3 contains 15 residues. Trimming stripped 7 bases from V and 4 bases from J, with 19 bases between. The CDR3 bases are TGCGCCAGCGGGAGACAGGGAGGTCCTGCAGATACGCAGTATTTT. Its protein product is CASGRQGGPADTQYF.

The V and J genes are TRBV10-3 and TRBJ1-1, with 8 bases fitting TRBD1. CDR3 length equals 14 residues. Trimming took 6 bases from V and 2 from J; bases not matched to a gene: 5. Germline lookup yields CDR1 ENHRY and CDR2 SYGVKD. CDR3 in amino acids: CAIRPGQANTEAFF. The DNA for the CDR3 is TGTGCCATCAGACCGGGACAGGCCAACACTGAAGCTTTCTTT.

The rearrangement uses TRBV14 and TRBJ2-4, with D perhaps being TRBD1 or TRBD2 (5 bases each). The germline gives CDR1 SGHDN, CDR2 FVKESK. CDR3 length: 16 residues. Trimming stripped 4 bases from V and 0 bases from J, with 13 bases between. CDR3 nucleotide sequence: TGTGCCAGCAGCCTTCTTGGGGACCCAGCCAAAAACATTCAGTACTTC. This encodes CASSLLGDPAKNIQYF.

The chain recombines TRBV12-3 or TRBV12-4 with TRBJ2-6; TRBD2 is a possible D gene (6 bases). The CDR3 extends over 19 amino acids. Deletions cut 2 bases from V and 0 bases from J, with 17 bases between. CDR3 loop: CASSLSIAAGPSGANVLTF. The CDR3 DNA sequence: TGTGCCAGCAGTTTATCTATAGCGGCAGGGCCCTCTGGGGCCAACGTCCTGACTTTC.

The V gene is TRBV6-1, the J gene TRBJ2-7; possibly TRBD1 for D (5 bases). V shed 4 bases and J shed 1 base, with 14 bases lying between them. Germline V gene sequence: CDR1 MNHNS, CDR2 SASEGT. The length of the CDR3 is 15 residues. CDR3 sequence reads: CASSALIQGSYEQYV. In DNA form, the CDR3 reads TGTGCCAGCAGTGCTCTGATCCAGGGTTCCTACGAGCAGTACGTC.

This sequence joins TRBV6-6 and TRBJ1-6, with a weak D call TRBD1 (5 bases). CDR1 MNHNY and CDR2 SVGAGI come from the germline V gene (reference sequence). The CDR3 is 13 residues long. V lost 2 bases and J 13 bases, leaving 12 bases between the germline ends. The CDR3 is CASSYGQGAPLHF. The CDR3 bases are TGTGCCAGCAGTTACGGGCAGGGTGCGCCCCTCCACTTT.

This rearrangement joins TRBV24-1 to TRBJ2-1; D might be TRBD1 (5 bases). CDR1 and CDR2 (germline): KGHDR, SFDVKD. The CDR3 spans 15 residues. V lost 3 bases and J lost 4, with 12 bases in between. CDR3 nucleotides: TGTGCCACCAGTGATGCACAGGCGACGTACAATGAGCAGTTCTTC. It encodes CATSDAQATYNEQFF.

The J gene is TRBJ2-1, the V gene TRBV19, with D unresolved. The CDR3 loop spans 18 amino acids. Germline values: CDR1 LNHDA, CDR2 SQIVND (reference sequence). Between the trimmed V and J ends, which lost 0 bases and 5 bases, there was a span of 20 bases. The CDR3 protein is CASSIDHPRRSANNEQFF. The CDR3 nucleotides read TGTGCCAGTAGTATAGATCACCCCAGACGGTCCGCGAACAATGAGCAGTTCTTC.

This clonotype occurred many times. The J gene is TRBJ2-5, the V gene TRBV7-2, with unresolved D. Trimming cost V 5 bases and J 4 bases, with 8 bases left between them. The CDR3 spans 12 residues. Germline V gene sequence: CDR1 SGHTA, CDR2 FQGNSA. The CDR3 DNA is TGTGCCAGCAGCAACAGACTAGAGACCCAGTACTTC. Translating gives CASSNRLETQYF.